This TCR beta chain was documented in a study of monozygotic twins with inflammatory bowel disease. Findings and caveats of the study: Repertoire similarity did not separate concordant from discordant twins, possibly from limited power.

There are 16 residues in the CDR3. The germline CDR1 and CDR2 sequences are ENHRY and SYGVKD. Comments on this clonotype: Its matching antigen is unknown.

TCRdb re-called the 5' RACE reads and catalogs CDR3 proteins one per entry, DNA excluded. This sample's table has just over 300,000 distinct CDR3 sequences. This clonotype was sampled from a human donor with ulcerative colitis or Crohn's disease, or a healthy co-twin of an affected twin (not recorded which). The chain recombines TRBV10-3 with TRBJ1-1. The sequenced sample was blood. CDR3 in amino acids: CAISEPVGKVFIQAFF.